The rows below give T cell receptor beta chains drawn from one sample of a study of response to subunit inactivated influenza vaccine. TCRdb called the RT-PCR reads again in MiXCR, with one record for every CDR3 protein. The sample lists about 580,000 distinct CDR3 sequences, about 14% occurring once. The specimen was PBMCs from blood, collected less than 13 days after vaccination. These receptors were collected from a man between 50 and 59 years old who received an inactivated influenza vaccine. Each CDR3 is given with its conserved first and last residue.

17,TRBJ2-7,TRBV11-2,CASSLFSARDRPYEQYF
11,TRBJ2-2,TRBV29-1,CSVARTRELFF
16,TRBJ2-5,TRBV5-1,CASRSRGGRNQETQYF
15,TRBJ2-3,TRBV4-1,CASSQLTGGADTQYF
16,TRBJ2-3,TRBV7-9,CASSLGATGPTDTQYF
14,TRBJ1-1,TRBV3-1,CASRAGDRNTEAFF
15,TRBJ2-5,TRBV28,CASSLFRGYAETQYF
15,TRBJ2-1,TRBV10-3,CAIQDSGNSYNEQFF
14,TRBJ2-5,TRBV5-4,CASSLVGSKETQYF
13,TRBJ2-7,TRBV5-1,CASRPGSEDEQYF
14,TRBJ2-3,TRBV7-3,CASSLRGNPDTQYF
14,TRBJ2-1,TRBV6-2/TRBV6-3,CASSLTASNNEQFF
16,TRBJ2-3,TRBV7-8,CASSLDPGRLLDTQYF